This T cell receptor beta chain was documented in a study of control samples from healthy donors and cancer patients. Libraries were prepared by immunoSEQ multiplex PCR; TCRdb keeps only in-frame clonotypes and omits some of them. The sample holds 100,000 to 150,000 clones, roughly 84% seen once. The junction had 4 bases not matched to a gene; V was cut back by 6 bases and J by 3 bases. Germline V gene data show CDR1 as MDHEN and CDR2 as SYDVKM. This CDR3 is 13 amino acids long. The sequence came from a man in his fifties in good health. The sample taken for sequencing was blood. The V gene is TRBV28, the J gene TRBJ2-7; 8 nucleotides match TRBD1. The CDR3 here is CASRQGQGYEQYF. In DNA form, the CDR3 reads TGTGCCAGCAGACAAGGACAGGGCTACGAGCAGTACTTC. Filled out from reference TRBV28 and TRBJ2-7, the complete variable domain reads DVKVTQSSRYLVKRTGEKVFLECVQDMDHENMFWYRQDPGLGLRLIYFSYDVKMKEKGDIPEGYSVSREKKERFSLILESASTNQTSMYLCASRQGQGYEQYFGPGTRLTVT.